Presented here are 4 T cell receptor beta chains from one specimen sequenced in a study of lymphopenia after photon versus proton radiotherapy. The table came from immunoSEQ multiplex PCR; TCRdb's copy has only in-frame clones and leaves some out. The data show about 22,000 clones, 80% to 95% seen once. Sequencing used peripheral blood, obtained from a patient treated with proton-based radiotherapy. Every receptor here comes from a woman between 65 and 79 years old with pancreatic cancer. Some clones in this sample may be carry-over from other donors' samples.

This clone was detected only a few times. The chain joins TRBV28 to TRBJ1-2; tentatively, D is TRBD1 (5 bases). Trimming removed 7 bases from V and 2 bases from J, with 8 bases in between. The CDR3 runs to 12 residues. Germline lookup yields CDR1 MDHEN and CDR2 SYDVKM. CDR3 residues: CASIKGNYGYTF. The CDR3 nucleotides read TGTGCCAGCATTAAGGGGAACTATGGCTACACCTTC.

The V gene is TRBV7-2, the J gene TRBJ2-1; 9 bases match TRBD1. V dropped 8 bases and J dropped 5; count of bases not matched to a gene: 7. Germline V lookup: CDR1 SGHTA, CDR2 FQGNSA. The CDR3 has 14 amino acids. Here the CDR3 DNA reads TGTGCCAGCTACCGGGACAGGGTGAACAATGAGCAGTTCTTC. Translation gives CASYRDRVNNEQFF.

The genes are TRBV6-4 and TRBJ1-1; no clear D. CDR1 is MRHNA, CDR2 SNTAGT, per germline. CDR3 size: 13 residues. Between the trimmed V and J ends, which lost 4 bases and 6 bases, there was a span of 12 bases. The CDR3 nucleotides are TGTGCCAGCAGTGTTCCCATTGTCCCTGAAGCTTTCTTT. Protein sequence: CASSVPIVPEAFF.

The rearrangement uses TRBV27 and TRBJ2-1; D is uncertain. This CDR3 region has 14 residues. The V gene's germline CDR1 is MNHEY and CDR2 SMNVEV (reference sequence). The germline V and J ends were trimmed by 2 bases and 4 bases, with 9 bases remaining between them. Written as DNA, the CDR3 is TGTGCCAGCAGTTTACCTTCCAGATACAATGAGCAGTTCTTC. Protein: CASSLPSRYNEQFF.